The clone carrying this T cell receptor (beta chain) occurred once. This sample is part of a study of T cells after somatic rescue of genetic block. The germline V and J ends were trimmed by 0 bases and 0 bases, with 6 bases remaining between them. The CDR3 covers 15 residues. Germline-derived CDR1 and CDR2 are SNHLY and FYNNEI. Assay: immunoSEQ multiplex PCR; the TCRdb copy retains only in-frame clones and omits some. The data hold 68,000 or so clones, with less than 95% observed a single time. This sequence was found in a man in his forties. Sample: peripheral blood mononuclear cells (PBMCs). The gene calls are TRBV2 and TRBJ2-1; D gene ambiguous. CDR3 coding DNA: TGTGCCAGCAGTGAAGCGCTCGTCTCCTACAATGAGCAGTTCTTC. As protein: CASSEALVSYNEQFF.